The present entry profiles one T cell receptor beta chain with its context. CDR3 size: 15 residues. Between the trimmed V and J ends, which lost 5 bases and 8 bases, there was a span of 20 bases. Germline CDR1 MNHEY, CDR2 SMNVEV (reference sequence). Only in-frame clones appear in the TCRdb table, and some are missing; sequencing was by immunoSEQ multiplex PCR. Of 50,000 to 65,000 clones in the sample, over 75% were seen once. The record originates from a study of blood T cell repertoires in COVID-19. The chain is built from TRBV27 and TRBJ2-3; possible D gene TRBD1, 6 bases. This TCR came from a human donor in a cohort sampled during active COVID-19. The sequencing sample was made of peripheral blood. The CDR3 reads CASSPQPRGGGTQYF. The CDR3 nucleotides are TGTGCCAGCAGTCCCCAACCCAGGGGTGGTGGTACGCAGTATTTT.